A selection of T cell receptor beta chains follows, all from one sample in a study of patients and donors after allogeneic stem cell transplantation. MiXCR, applied by TCRdb to the RT-PCR reads, yields one record per CDR3 protein. The profile shows roughly 150,000 distinct CDR3 sequences, about 24% of them singletons. What was sequenced was blood, either unsorted or a sorted T cell fraction (not recorded which). The receptors stem from a human donor who was either an allogeneic HSCT recipient or a stem cell or donor lymphocyte infusion donor (not recorded which). It is not recorded whose cells these are; they may come from a transplant donor. CDR3s include the opening cysteine and the closing phenylalanine or tryptophan. A D gene is named only where the DNA matches it firmly. Clone size is not always given. Where it is, it says once, few, many or a class for expanded clones.

. | TRBJ2-1 | . | TRBV20-1 | TGCAGTGCTAGTTGGGATTACAATGAGCAGTTCTTC | CSASWDYNEQFF
. | TRBJ1-6 | . | TRBV20-1 | TGCAGTGCTAGAGACACTTCTAACTATAATTCACCCCTCCACTTT | CSARDTSNYNSPLHF
. | TRBJ2-7 | . | TRBV6-5 | TGTGCCAGCAGCTATGACTCGTTGGCCTACGAGCAGTACTTC | CASSYDSLAYEQYF
. | TRBJ2-1 | TRBD2 | TRBV20-1 | TGCAGTGCTCCGACTAGCGGGAGGGCCCGAGTTTATGATGAGCAGTTCTTC | CSAPTSGRARVYDEQFF
few | TRBJ1-2 | . | TRBV7-9 | TGTGCCAGCAGCCGCGGTCCAGGGACGGATCTGGATGGCTACACCTTC | CASSRGPGTDLDGYTF
. | TRBJ2-7 | . | TRBV5-6 | TGTGCCAGCAGGAGGACGGGACACTACGAGCAGTACTTC | CASRRTGHYEQYF
few | TRBJ1-1 | TRBD1 | TRBV11-3 | TGTGCCAGCAGCTTAGGACAGGGGGATCGGTCTACTGAAGCTTTCTTT | CASSLGQGDRSTEAFF
few | TRBJ1-2 | TRBD1 | TRBV12-3/TRBV12-4 | TGTGCCAGCAGCCTGGACAGGGCCCTCTATGGCTACACCTTC | CASSLDRALYGYTF
. | TRBJ2-7 | TRBD2 | TRBV14 | TGTGCCAGCAGCTCGAGACTAGCGGGGTTTTTCGGGGAGCAGTACTTC | CASSSRLAGFFGEQYF
. | TRBJ2-1 | TRBD1 | TRBV7-9 | TGTGCCAGCAGCGGCGGACAGGGGAGCTCCTACAATGAGCAGTTCTTC | CASSGGQGSSYNEQFF
few | TRBJ1-2 | TRBD1 | TRBV12-3/TRBV12-4 | TGTGCCAGCAGTGTGGGACAGGGGTTCGGCTACACCTTC | CASSVGQGFGYTF
. | TRBJ2-2 | . | TRBV5-6 | TGTGCCAGCAGCTTGGTTAGGGTAGGCACCGGGGAGCTGTTTTTT | CASSLVRVGTGELFF
few | TRBJ2-4 | . | TRBV29-1 | TGCAGCGTTGAGAAGGACGCCAAAAACATTCAGTACTTC | CSVEKDAKNIQYF
. | TRBJ2-7 | . | TRBV28 | TGTGCCAGCAGTTCCTGGAGCTCCTACGAGCAGTACTTC | CASSSWSSYEQYF
many | TRBJ1-5 | . | TRBV3-1 | TGTGCCAGCAGCCAAAACGGACCAAATCAGCCCCAGCATTTT | CASSQNGPNQPQHF
few | TRBJ1-1 | . | TRBV7-6 | TGTGCCAGCGGGGTAGGGAGGGGCACTGAAGCTTTCTTT | CASGVGRGTEAFF
. | TRBJ1-2 | . | TRBV15 | TGTGCCACCAGCAGGGACGTTAACTATGGCTACACCTTC | CATSRDVNYGYTF
. | TRBJ2-1 | . | TRBV7-9 | TGTGCCAGCAGCTTAGGGGCGGGGTCCGACAATGAGCAGTTCTTC | CASSLGAGSDNEQFF
many | TRBJ2-2 | . | TRBV4-2 | TGTGCCAGCAGCCAAGAAAATGGGGGGCGGAACACCGGGGAGCTGTTTTTT | CASSQENGGRNTGELFF
many | TRBJ1-1 | . | TRBV15 | TGTGCCACCAGCCTATGGGGAAGCGTGAACACTGAAGCTTTCTTT | CATSLWGSVNTEAFF
few | TRBJ1-4 | . | TRBV20-1 | TGCAGTGCTGGGAGTGGATCGGGGTTTGAAAAACTGTTTTTT | CSAGSGSGFEKLFF
few | TRBJ1-4 | . | TRBV20-1 | TGCAGTGCTAGTAGGGATCTAGGGGAAAAACTGTTTTTT | CSASRDLGEKLFF
. | TRBJ1-2 | . | TRBV6-5 | TGTGCCAGCAGCCCCGCCGATGGGGCCGGGAGCTATGGCTACACCTTC | CASSPADGAGSYGYTF
. | TRBJ2-7 | . | TRBV5-4 | TGTGCCAGCAGCTTGAACAGGCCTAACTCCTACGAGCAGTACTTC | CASSLNRPNSYEQYF
. | TRBJ2-4 | TRBD1 | TRBV5-1 | TGCGCCAGCAGCGAGGGACAGGGGGCCGGGTACATTCAGTACTTC | CASSEGQGAGYIQYF
few | TRBJ2-2 | TRBD1 | TRBV10-3 | TGTGCCATCTTCGGACAGGATGACACCGGGGAGCTGTTTTTT | CAIFGQDDTGELFF
many | TRBJ2-1 | TRBD1 | TRBV7-6 | TGTGCCAGCAGCTTAGCCCCTCGACAGGGGAGTGAGCAGTTCTTC | CASSLAPRQGSEQFF
few | TRBJ1-2 | . | TRBV7-9 | TGTGCCAGCAGCTTAGTGGGAGCTAACTATGGCTACACCTTC | CASSLVGANYGYTF
. | TRBJ1-5 | . | TRBV6-5 | TGTGCCAGCAGTTACTCTCCGCCTGGGTTTCGATTTGGCAATCAGCCCCAGCATTTT | CASSYSPPGFRFGNQPQHF
. | TRBJ2-5 | . | TRBV12-3/TRBV12-4 | TGTGCCAGCACGCTTTACCGGGGTTACCAAGAGACCCAGTACTTC | CASTLYRGYQETQYF
. | TRBJ2-1 | . | TRBV29-1 | TGCAGCGTTGGGGCGACAGCTTACAATGAGCAGTTCTTC | CSVGATAYNEQFF
. | TRBJ2-3 | . | TRBV10-3 | TGTGCCATCAGTGAGATGTGGCCTAGCGCGGGTTCAGATACGCAGTATTTT | CAISEMWPSAGSDTQYF
. | TRBJ2-3 | TRBD1 | TRBV20-1 | TGCAGTGCTAAAGGGACAGGAGGCACAGATACGCAGTATTTT | CSAKGTGGTDTQYF
. | TRBJ2-5 | . | TRBV5-5 | TGTGCCAGCAGCCAGCGAGCTAAAGAGACCCAGTACTTC | CASSQRAKETQYF
. | TRBJ1-1 | . | TRBV2 | TGTGCCAGCAGTGGGGGCCCGGGACCCCTGAACACTGAAGCTTTCTTT | CASSGGPGPLNTEAFF
many | TRBJ1-1 | TRBD1 | TRBV5-1 | TGCGCCAGCAGCTCAACAGGGGTTGATGAAGCTTTCTTT | CASSSTGVDEAFF
many | TRBJ1-2 | . | TRBV20-1 | TGCAGTGCTAGAGATGTGACTAATCAAACCTTC | CSARDVTNQTF